The 10 T cell receptor beta chains in this list originate from one sample, sequenced in a study of T cell repertoires in cytomegalovirus infection. One entry per CDR3 protein, called by TCRdb with MiXCR from the reads. This sample has around 500,000 distinct CDR3 sequences, with approximately 42% found just once. Which antigens these TCRs recognize remains unknown. This specimen was cultured PBMCs, taken from culture after CMV antigen stimulation. These receptors were obtained from a human donor in good health (CMV status not recorded). Some clones in this sample may be carry-over from other donors' samples.

This sequence joins TRBV18 and TRBJ2-5; TRBD2 matches 9 bases. CDR3 length: 16 residues. Germline trimming cut 0 bases from V and 1 base from J; bases unmatched to any gene: 3. Germline values: CDR1 KGHSH, CDR2 LQKENI. CDR3 DNA sequence: TGTGCCAGCTCACCACCGCTAGCGGGATCCCAAGAGACCCAGTACTTC. Residues: CASSPPLAGSQETQYF. The variable domain in full, completed from reference TRBV18 and TRBJ2-5, reads NAGVMQNPRHLVRRRGQEARLRCSPMKGHSHVYWYRQLPEEGLKFMVYLQKENIIDESGMPKERFSAEFPKEGPSILRIQQVVRGDSAAYFCASSPPLAGSQETQYFGPGTRLLVL.

This clonotype was picked up a small number of times. The chain employs TRBV7-9 and TRBJ2-7; no clear D gene. CDR3 length equals 15 residues. Germline V CDR1 and CDR2: SEHNR, FQNEAQ (reference sequence). Trimming stripped 4 bases from V and 0 bases from J, with 13 bases between. In DNA, the CDR3 is TGTGCCAGCAGCTCCTTTCCCCCGGCCTCCTACGAGCAGTACTTC. This encodes CASSSFPPASYEQYF. The full variable domain, rest sourced from reference TRBV7-9 and TRBJ2-7, is DTGVSQNPRHKITKRGQNVTFRCDPISEHNRLYWYRQTLGQGPEFLTYFQNEAQLEKSRLLSDRFSAERPKGSFSTLEIQRTEQGDSAMYLCASSSFPPASYEQYFGPGTRLTVT.

The CDR3 region has the DNA TGCGCCAGCAGCCCCGATCCTAATGAAAAACTGTTTTTT. Its protein product is CASSPDPNEKLFF. The chain links TRBV5-1 to TRBJ1-4; D is ambiguous. CDR1 and CDR2 (germline): SGHRS, YFSETQ. The length of the CDR3 is 13 residues. Trimming shortened V by 4 bases and J by 3 bases, and 7 bases separated the two germline ends.

This sequence joins TRBV7-2 and TRBJ1-2; no firm D call. V lost 6 bases, J lost 1 base, and 15 bases lay in between. The germline V gene encodes CDR1 SGHTA and CDR2 FQGNSA. CDR3 length: 15 amino acids. CDR3: CASSFRESSNYGYTF. The CDR3 nucleotides read TGTGCCAGCAGTTTCCGGGAGTCCAGTAACTATGGCTACACCTTC.

The rearrangement uses TRBV12-3 or TRBV12-4 and TRBJ2-7; tentative D call: TRBD1 (6 bases). The CDR3 loop spans 13 amino acids. V gave up 6 bases and J gave up 5 bases, with 14 bases separating them. CDR3 bases: TGTGCCAGCAGCGACCAGGGGTACCACGAGCAGTACTTC. This codes for CASSDQGYHEQYF.

This sequence joins TRBV11-3 and TRBJ2-5; the match to TRBD1 covers 7 bases. The CDR3 spans 15 residues. J lost 2 bases, V lost 5 bases, and 8 bases had no gene match. Germline V gene sequence: CDR1 SGHNT, CDR2 YENEEA. The CDR3 sequence is CASSRGGTEQETQYF. The CDR3 DNA reads as TGTGCCAGCAGCCGGGGTGGGACAGAGCAAGAGACCCAGTACTTC.

Only a few counts were recorded for this clonotype. J is TRBJ1-6 and V is TRBV6-1; a weak D match, TRBD1 (5 bases). Germline V gene lookup returns CDR1 MNHNS and CDR2 SASEGT. The CDR3 runs to 17 residues. Deletions cut 6 bases from V and 0 bases from J, with 15 bases between. Here the CDR3 reads CASSRRRGSSYNSPLHF. In DNA, the CDR3 is TGTGCCAGCAGCCGAAGAAGGGGAAGCTCCTATAATTCACCCCTCCACTTT.

V and J are TRBV4-1 and TRBJ1-1; D unresolved. Germline assignment: CDR1 MGHRA and CDR2 YSYEKL. V was shortened by 4 bases and J by 4 bases, with 19 bases between the two germline ends. This CDR3 has 16 amino acids. The CDR3: CASSRGSETPSTEAFF. CDR3 DNA: TGCGCCAGCAGCCGGGGTTCCGAGACCCCTAGCACTGAAGCTTTCTTT.

This clonotype was counted ten times or more. The chain is built from TRBV7-2 and TRBJ1-1; unclear D gene. The V gene's germline CDR1 is SGHTA and CDR2 FQGNSA. Trimming took 3 bases from V and 2 from J, leaving 10 bases between them. This CDR3 region has 14 residues. The CDR3 loop is CASSLTFSNTEAFF. In DNA form, the CDR3 reads TGTGCCAGCAGCTTGACCTTCAGTAACACTGAAGCTTTCTTT.

The V call is TRBV6-5, the J call TRBJ1-2; TRBD1 agrees at 7 bases. This CDR3 contains 14 residues. Germline V gives CDR1 MNHEY, CDR2 SVGAGI. Trimming cost V 4 bases and J 14 bases; bases outside gene matches: 16. In DNA form, the CDR3 reads TGTGCCAGCAGTTCCCAGGGACAGAAGTATGGAGAGACCTTC. Its protein is CASSSQGQKYGETF.